This TCR beta chain was sequenced for a study of blood T cell repertoires in COVID-19 (dated by TCRdb to about 2020). In terms of the full investigation: Samples from collaborators originated in the United States, Italy and Spain and spanned both the acute and convalescent phases of COVID-19. The samples were drawn from the first 160 participants of the ongoing ImmuneRACE study and from some 1,300 subjects provided by 6 global collaborators. The sample metadata nearly always contained a de-identified subject ID, COVID-19 status, age in years and sex. The repertoires were released in a freely available public database meant as a resource for research on the immune response to SARS-CoV-2. Where available, HLA class I and class II types were obtained from metadata supplied by the sample provider rather than from assay-based typing. Deeply sampled blood TCRbeta repertoires from subjects exposed to, actively infected with, or recovered from COVID-19 were included in the dataset. The prospective study material was composed of cDNA or gDNA derived from T cells, B-cell-depleted T cells, or PBMCs.

Participants in the prospective study were enrolled through a virtual design, were aged roughly 18 to 90 years, and lived in approximately 25 United States geographic areas. To assign participants to cohorts, the prospective study relied on clinical history that participants themselves reported in a screening survey and a study questionnaire. Exposed participants were defined as having been in contact with someone with a PCR-confirmed or clinician-diagnosed COVID-19 case within 2 weeks of study entry. In the prospective study, whole blood, serum and a nasopharyngeal or oropharyngeal swab were collected from each participant by mobile phlebotomists. Prospective study participants could optionally give additional blood draws and questionnaires over a 2-month period. Prospective study blood samples were shipped either frozen or at room temperature before DNA extraction. Summary of the overall study and its limitations: The quantity of clinical and demographic metadata differed by source and by participant and was supplied without curation.

TCRbeta CDR3 regions were amplified from genomic DNA by means of the immunoSEQ Assay, a bias-controlled multiplex PCR. As for the original processing: The number of nucleated cells in each sample was estimated from the amplification of reference gene primers within the assay. To quantify the absolute abundance of each unique TCRbeta CDR3 rearrangement, sequence reads were collapsed and filtered. For each sample, productive Simpson clonality was calculated as the square root of Simpson's diversity index across productive rearrangements. TCRdb took this table from immuneACCESS and kept in-frame rearrangements with V and J called. Such tables lack part of the clones; where checked against another copy, unresolved V genes explain under half of the gap, and the rest is unexplained. The DNA gave D and trimming, while V, J and clone size come from that table. The sample table holds around 250,000 clones, of which about 90% were seen once. The ten top clones hold over 0.75% of the sample.

From the germline V gene, CDR1 is SGHRS and CDR2 is YFSETQ. V was cut back by 0 bases and J by 8 bases, leaving a gap of 8 bases between them. Taken from cysteine to phenylalanine, the CDR3 has 12 residues. Only the CDR3 DNA is retained, 36 bases long and in frame from the first base. With respect to this clone: This receptor's antigen is unknown. The input lacks base qualities; no much larger clone sits a single base away.

The sequence derives from a man in his forties or fifties who had been exposed to COVID-19. Sequenced material: PBMCs or T cells enriched from blood (not recorded which). The chain uses TRBV5-1 and TRBJ1-2, with the D gene uncertain. The DNA reads as follows: TGCGCCAGCAGCTTGGATAGATCCGGCTACACCTTC. Protein translation: CASSLDRSGYTF.